The T cell receptor (beta chain) under discussion was sequenced for a study of early T cells in non-severe SARS-CoV-2 infection. Each CDR3 protein is one row after TCRdb ran MiXCR on the 5' RACE reads. The sample contains 30,000 to 45,000 distinct CDR3 sequences, 4.5% to 7% of which appear only once. This clonotype has a count of ten or more. The CDR3 loop spans 13 amino acids. V lost 7 bases, J lost 1 base, and 9 bases lay in between. Germline loops: CDR1 KGHDR, CDR2 SFDVKD. The clonotype was recovered from an adult who was a healthcare worker with PCR-confirmed SARS-CoV-2 infection or an uninfected control (not recorded which). V usage is TRBV24-1 and J usage is TRBJ1-1; perhaps TRBD1 as D (6 bases). The sample in question was whole blood, obtained at baseline. DNA for the CDR3: TGTGCCACCAGAAACAGGGAGAACACTGAAGCTTTCTTT. Its translation: CATRNRENTEAFF.